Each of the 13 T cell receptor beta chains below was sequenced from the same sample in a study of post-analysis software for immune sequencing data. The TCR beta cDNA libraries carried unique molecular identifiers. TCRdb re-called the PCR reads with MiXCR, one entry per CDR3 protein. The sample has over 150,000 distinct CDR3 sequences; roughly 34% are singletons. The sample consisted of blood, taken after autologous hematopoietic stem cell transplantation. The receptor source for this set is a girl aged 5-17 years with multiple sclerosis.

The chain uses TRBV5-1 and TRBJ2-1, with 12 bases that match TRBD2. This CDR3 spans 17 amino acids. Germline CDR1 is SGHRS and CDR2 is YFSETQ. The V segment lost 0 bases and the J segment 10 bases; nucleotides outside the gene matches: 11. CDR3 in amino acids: CASSLVLAGGAEAEQFF. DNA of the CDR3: TGCGCCAGCAGCTTGGTTCTAGCGGGAGGGGCCGAGGCGGAGCAGTTCTTC.

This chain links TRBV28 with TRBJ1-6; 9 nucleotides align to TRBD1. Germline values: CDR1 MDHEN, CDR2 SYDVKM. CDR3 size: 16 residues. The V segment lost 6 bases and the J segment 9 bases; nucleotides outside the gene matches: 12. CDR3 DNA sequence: TGTGCCAGCAGCCTACTCACCGGGACAGGGTTTTCACCCCTCCACTTT. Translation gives CASSLLTGTGFSPLHF.

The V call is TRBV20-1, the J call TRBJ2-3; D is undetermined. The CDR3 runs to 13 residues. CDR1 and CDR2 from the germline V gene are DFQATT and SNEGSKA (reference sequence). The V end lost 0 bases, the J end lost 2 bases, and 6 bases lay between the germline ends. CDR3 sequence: CSARDSVTDTQYF. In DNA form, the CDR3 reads TGCAGTGCTAGAGATTCAGTCACAGATACGCAGTATTTT.

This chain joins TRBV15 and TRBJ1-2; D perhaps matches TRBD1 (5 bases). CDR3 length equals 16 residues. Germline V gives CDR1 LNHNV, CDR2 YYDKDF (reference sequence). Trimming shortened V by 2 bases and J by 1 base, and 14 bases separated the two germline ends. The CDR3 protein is CATSRPGAESNYGYTF. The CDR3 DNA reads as TGTGCCACCAGCAGACCTGGGGCAGAGAGTAACTATGGCTACACCTTC.

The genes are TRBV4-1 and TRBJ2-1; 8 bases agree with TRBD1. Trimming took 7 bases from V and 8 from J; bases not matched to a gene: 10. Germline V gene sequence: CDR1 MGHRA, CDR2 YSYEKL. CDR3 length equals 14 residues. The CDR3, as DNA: TGCGCCAGCAACCAGGGGGCGCCCTGGGATGAGCAGTTCTTC. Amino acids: CASNQGAPWDEQFF.

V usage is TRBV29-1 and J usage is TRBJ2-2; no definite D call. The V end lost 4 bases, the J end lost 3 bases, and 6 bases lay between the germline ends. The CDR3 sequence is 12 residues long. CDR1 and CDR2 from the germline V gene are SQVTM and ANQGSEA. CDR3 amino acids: CSVVVYTGELFF. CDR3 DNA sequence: TGCAGCGTTGTAGTTTACACCGGGGAGCTGTTTTTT.

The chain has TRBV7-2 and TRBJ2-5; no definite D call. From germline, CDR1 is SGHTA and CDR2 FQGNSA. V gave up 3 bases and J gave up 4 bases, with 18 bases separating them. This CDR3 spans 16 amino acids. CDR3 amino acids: CASSFEVLVSRETQYF. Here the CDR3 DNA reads TGTGCCAGCAGCTTTGAAGTCCTAGTCTCCCGAGAGACCCAGTACTTC.

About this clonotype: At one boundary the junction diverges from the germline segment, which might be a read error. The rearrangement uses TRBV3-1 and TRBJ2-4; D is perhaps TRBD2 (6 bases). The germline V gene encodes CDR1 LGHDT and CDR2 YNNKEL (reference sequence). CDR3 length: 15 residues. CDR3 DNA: TGCGCCAGCAGCCAAGATCTCGGGGAGGAAAACATTCAGTACTTC. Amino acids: CASSQDLGEENIQYF.

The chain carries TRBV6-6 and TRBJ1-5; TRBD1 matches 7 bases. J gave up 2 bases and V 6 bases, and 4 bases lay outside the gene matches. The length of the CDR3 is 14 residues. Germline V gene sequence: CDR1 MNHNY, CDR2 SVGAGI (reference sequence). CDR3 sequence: CASSPTGGNQPQHF. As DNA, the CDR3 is TGTGCCAGCAGCCCTACAGGGGGCAATCAGCCCCAGCATTTT.

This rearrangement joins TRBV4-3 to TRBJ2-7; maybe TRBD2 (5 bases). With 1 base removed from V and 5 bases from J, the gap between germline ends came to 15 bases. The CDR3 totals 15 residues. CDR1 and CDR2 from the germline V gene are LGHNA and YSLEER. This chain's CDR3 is CASSQGVGRGNEQYF. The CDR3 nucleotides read TGCGCCAGCAGCCAAGGTGTGGGTCGGGGTAACGAGCAGTACTTC.

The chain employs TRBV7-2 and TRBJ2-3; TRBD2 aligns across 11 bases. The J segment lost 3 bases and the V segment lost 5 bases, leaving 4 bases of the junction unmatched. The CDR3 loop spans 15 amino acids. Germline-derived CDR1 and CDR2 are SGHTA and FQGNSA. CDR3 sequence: CASSRLAGPTDTQYF. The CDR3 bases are TGTGCCAGCAGCCGACTAGCGGGGCCGACAGATACGCAGTATTTT.

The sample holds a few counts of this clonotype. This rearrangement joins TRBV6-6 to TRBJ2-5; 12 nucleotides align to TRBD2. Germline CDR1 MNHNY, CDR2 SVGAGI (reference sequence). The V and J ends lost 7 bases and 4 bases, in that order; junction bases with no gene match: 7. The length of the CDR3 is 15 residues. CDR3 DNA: TGTGCCAGCATCCCGACTAGCGGGAGAGGAGAGACCCAGTACTTC. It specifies CASIPTSGRGETQYF.

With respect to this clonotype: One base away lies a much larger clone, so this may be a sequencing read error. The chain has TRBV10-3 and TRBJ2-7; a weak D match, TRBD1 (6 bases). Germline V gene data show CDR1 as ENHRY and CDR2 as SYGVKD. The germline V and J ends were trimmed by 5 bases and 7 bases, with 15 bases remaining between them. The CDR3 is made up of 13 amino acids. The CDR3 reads CAISTQGYNEQYF. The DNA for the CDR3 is TGTGCCATCAGTACACAGGGTTACAATGAGCAGTACTTC.